The entry that follows covers one T cell receptor beta chain sequence. Its matching antigen is unknown. TCRdb reprocessed the 5' RACE reads with MiXCR, giving one entry per CDR3 protein. The sample records 150,000 to 200,000 distinct CDR3 sequences, 11% being singletons. This sample was included in a study of T-cell memory formation after mild COVID-19. Looking at the study overall: The study found TCR clusters largely donor specific.

CDR3 size: 14 residues. CDR1 KGHSH and CDR2 LQKENI come from the germline V gene. J lost 7 bases, V lost 3 bases, and 2 bases had no gene match. Whole-study results and caveats: Cross-reactive memory appears to have joined, as suggested by some responding clones showing up in pre-infection memory. Largely, contracting CD4+ clones fell within CM and EM, and contracting CD8+ clones within EMRA. CD4/CD8 balance held among clones contracting day 15 to 85, and later expanders leaned CD4+.

The V and J genes are TRBV18 and TRBJ1-4; 10 nucleotides agree with TRBD1. Source material: PBMCs or a T cell subset sorted from them (not recorded which). The sequence was obtained from a man aged 18 to 35 who had mild COVID-19 (a few samples of this study predate the infection). Cell type and time point are not known. The CDR3 is CASSPGQGSEKLFF. CDR3 nucleotides: TGTGCCAGCTCACCGGGACAGGGGAGTGAAAAACTGTTTTTT.